Following are 5 T cell receptor beta chains from one sample sequenced in a study of T cells in Graves' hyperthyroidism and ophthalmopathy (dated by TCRdb to 2018 to 2020). Library method: multiplex PCR. TCRdb records Illumina HiSeq 2000 as the sequencer. The TCR beta CDR3 regions were amplified from the RNA transcripts. The first round of RT-PCR for the TCR CDR3 was performed with the HTBI primer set and the Qiagen OneStep RT-PCR kit. Using fastp trimming at Q25 and MiXCR clonotype assembly, TCRdb reanalyzed the public sequencing data and kept in-frame beta chains. Each CDR3 protein gets just one entry, which takes the most common genes and DNA from the rows behind it. The sample table holds some 620,000 distinct CDR3 sequences, of which about a sixth were seen once. The leading ten clones occupy 3.5% to 4% of the sample. Input material: blood. These receptors were collected from a woman in her 30s with Graves' hyperthyroidism.

This clonotype has at least ten counts. The V call is TRBV7-8, the J call TRBJ2-7; 9 positions match TRBD1. V dropped 2 bases and J dropped 8; count of bases not matched to a gene: 10. The CDR3 runs 15 residues. Per the germline V gene, CDR1 is SGHVS and CDR2 is FQNEAQ. CDR3 nucleotide sequence: TGTGCCAGCAGCTTAAACCCCGACAGGGGGAAGAAGCAGTACTTC. Encoded protein: CASSLNPDRGKKQYF.

This clonotype was found many times. The rearrangement links TRBV12-3 or TRBV12-4 to TRBJ1-1, with D unresolved. Trimming pared 6 bases from V and 7 bases from J, leaving 9 bases between. The CDR3 has 11 residues. CDR3 sequence reads: CASSKYNEAFF. DNA of the CDR3: TGTGCCAGCAGCAAGTATAATGAAGCTTTCTTT.

For this clonotype: Relative to the germline gene, one junction end is altered; a read error may explain this. The chain employs TRBV7-7 and TRBJ2-7; D not certain. CDR1 SSHAT and CDR2 FNYEAQ come from the germline V gene (reference sequence). This CDR3 region has 17 residues. The CDR3 nucleotides are TGTGCTAGCAGCTTAGATTTCAGCCAGGAACCAACCTACGAGCAGTACTTC. This encodes CASSLDFSQEPTYEQYF.

The sample holds many counts of this clonotype. The genes are TRBV28 and TRBJ2-1, with D possibly TRBD1 on 5 matching bases. The ends were cut back, 3 bases at V and 6 bases at J, with 18 bases in the middle. The CDR3 is made up of 16 amino acids. The germline V gene encodes CDR1 MDHEN and CDR2 SYDVKM. CDR3 in amino acids: CASSLGLWRGPNEQFF. The CDR3 DNA follows: TGTGCCAGCAGTTTGGGGCTTTGGCGAGGCCCCAATGAGCAGTTCTTC.

This clonotype was seen a few times. V gene TRBV3-1 combines with J gene TRBJ2-3; D is uncertain. The CDR3 covers 16 residues. V shed 6 bases and J shed 0 bases, with 16 bases lying between them. The germline CDR1 and CDR2 sequences are LGHDT and YNNKEL (reference sequence). The CDR3 coding sequence is TGTGCCAGCAGTCCAAGGTTACCAACTAGCACAGATACGCAGTATTTT. Its protein product is CASSPRLPTSTDTQYF.